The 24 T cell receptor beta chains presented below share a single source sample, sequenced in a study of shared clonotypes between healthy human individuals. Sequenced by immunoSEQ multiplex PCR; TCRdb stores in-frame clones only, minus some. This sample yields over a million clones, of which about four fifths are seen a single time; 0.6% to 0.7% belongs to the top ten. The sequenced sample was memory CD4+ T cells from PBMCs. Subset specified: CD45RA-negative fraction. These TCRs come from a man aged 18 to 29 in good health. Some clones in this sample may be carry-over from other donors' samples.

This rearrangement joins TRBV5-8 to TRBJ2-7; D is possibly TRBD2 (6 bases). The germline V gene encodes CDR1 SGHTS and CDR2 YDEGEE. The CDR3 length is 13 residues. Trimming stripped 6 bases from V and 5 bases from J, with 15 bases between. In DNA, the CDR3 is TGTGCCAGCAAGGGACTCCTTACTGACGAGCAGTACTTC. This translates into CASKGLLTDEQYF.

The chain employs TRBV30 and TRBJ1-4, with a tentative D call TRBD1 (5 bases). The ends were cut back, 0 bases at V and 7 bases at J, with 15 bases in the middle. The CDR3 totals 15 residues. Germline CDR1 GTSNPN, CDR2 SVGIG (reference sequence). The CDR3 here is CAWSVLGGYREKLFF. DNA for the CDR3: TGTGCCTGGAGTGTACTTGGGGGTTATCGTGAAAAACTGTTTTTT.

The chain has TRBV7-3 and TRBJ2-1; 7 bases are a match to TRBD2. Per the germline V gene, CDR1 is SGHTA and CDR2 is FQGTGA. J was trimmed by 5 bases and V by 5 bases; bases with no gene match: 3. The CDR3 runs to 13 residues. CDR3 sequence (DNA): TGTGCCAGCAGCCCGGGGGGAAACAATGAGCAGTTCTTC. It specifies CASSPGGNNEQFF.

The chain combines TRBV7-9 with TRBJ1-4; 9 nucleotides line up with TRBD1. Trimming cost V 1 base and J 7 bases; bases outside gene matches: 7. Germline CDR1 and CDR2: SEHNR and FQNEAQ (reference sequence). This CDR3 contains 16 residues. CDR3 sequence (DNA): TGTGCCAGCAGCTTAGGACAGGGGGGACATGGTGAAAAACTGTTTTTT. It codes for CASSLGQGGHGEKLFF.

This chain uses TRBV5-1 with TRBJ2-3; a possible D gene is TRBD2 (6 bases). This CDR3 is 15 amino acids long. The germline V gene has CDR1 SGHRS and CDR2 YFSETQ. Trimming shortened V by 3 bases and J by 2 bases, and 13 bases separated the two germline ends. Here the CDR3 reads CASSSVLAATDTQYF. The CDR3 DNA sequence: TGCGCCAGCAGCTCCGTCTTAGCGGCCACAGATACGCAGTATTTT.

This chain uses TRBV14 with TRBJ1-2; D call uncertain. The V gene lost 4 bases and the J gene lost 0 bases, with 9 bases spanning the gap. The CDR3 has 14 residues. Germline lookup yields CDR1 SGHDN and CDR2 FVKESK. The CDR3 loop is CASSLVGTNYGYTF. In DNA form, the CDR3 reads TGTGCCAGCAGCCTGGTCGGGACTAACTATGGCTACACCTTC.

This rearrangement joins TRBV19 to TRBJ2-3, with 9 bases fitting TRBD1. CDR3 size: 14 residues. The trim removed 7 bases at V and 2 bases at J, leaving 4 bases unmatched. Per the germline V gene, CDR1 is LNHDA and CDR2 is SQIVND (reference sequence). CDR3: CASKQGANTDTQYF. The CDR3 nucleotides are TGTGCCAGTAAACAGGGGGCGAACACAGATACGCAGTATTTT.

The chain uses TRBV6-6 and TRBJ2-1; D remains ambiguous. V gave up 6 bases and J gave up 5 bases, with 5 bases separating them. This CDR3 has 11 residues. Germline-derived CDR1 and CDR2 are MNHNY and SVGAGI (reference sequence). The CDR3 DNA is TGTGCCAGCAGGGTCAACAATGAGCAGTTCTTC. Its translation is CASRVNNEQFF.

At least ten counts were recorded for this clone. The CDR3 DNA reads as TGTGCCAGCAGCCGGGGGGTTCAGCGGGAGCAGTACTTC. Protein: CASSRGVQREQYF. V usage is TRBV5-4 and J usage is TRBJ2-7; TRBD2 aligns across 7 bases. V lost 4 bases and J lost 7; bases outside the gene matches: 8. The CDR3 is made up of 13 amino acids. Germline CDR1 and CDR2: SGHNT and YYREEE (reference sequence).

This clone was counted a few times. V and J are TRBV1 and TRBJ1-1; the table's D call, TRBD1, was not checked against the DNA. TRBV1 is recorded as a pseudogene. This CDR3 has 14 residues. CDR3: CTSSQGQRNTEAFF. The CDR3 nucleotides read TGCACCAGCAGCCAAGGACAGAGGAACACTGAAGCTTTCTTT.

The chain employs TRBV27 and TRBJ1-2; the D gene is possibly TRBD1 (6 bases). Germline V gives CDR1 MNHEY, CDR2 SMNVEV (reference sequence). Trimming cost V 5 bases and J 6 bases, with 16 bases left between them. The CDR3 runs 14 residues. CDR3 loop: CASSANRDKHGYTF. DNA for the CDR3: TGTGCCAGCAGTGCAAACCGGGACAAACATGGCTACACCTTC.

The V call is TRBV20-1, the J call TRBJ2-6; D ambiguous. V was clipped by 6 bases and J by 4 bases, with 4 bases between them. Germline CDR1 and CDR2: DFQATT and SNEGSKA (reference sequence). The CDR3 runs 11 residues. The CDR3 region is CSADGANVLTF. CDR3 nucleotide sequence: TGCAGTGCAGACGGGGCCAACGTCCTGACTTTC.

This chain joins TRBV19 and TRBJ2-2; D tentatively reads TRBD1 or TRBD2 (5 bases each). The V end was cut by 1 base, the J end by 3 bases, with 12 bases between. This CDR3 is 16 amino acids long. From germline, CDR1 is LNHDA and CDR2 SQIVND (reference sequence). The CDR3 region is CASSIGSGAYTGELFF. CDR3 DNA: TGTGCCAGTAGTATAGGATCCGGGGCCTACACCGGGGAGCTGTTTTTT.

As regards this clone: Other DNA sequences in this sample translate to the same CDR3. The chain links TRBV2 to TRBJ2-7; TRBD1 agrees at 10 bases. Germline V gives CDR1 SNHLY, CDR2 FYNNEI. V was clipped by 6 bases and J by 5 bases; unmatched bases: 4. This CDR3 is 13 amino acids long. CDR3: CASRTTGGDEQYF. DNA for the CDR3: TGTGCCAGCAGAACGACAGGGGGCGACGAGCAGTACTTC.

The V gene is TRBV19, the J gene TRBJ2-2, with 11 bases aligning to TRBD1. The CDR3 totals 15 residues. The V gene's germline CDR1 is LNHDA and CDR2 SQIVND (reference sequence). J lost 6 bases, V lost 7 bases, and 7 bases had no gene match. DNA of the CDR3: TGTGCCAGTACGGTGGGGACAGGGGGACCCGGGGAGCTGTTTTTT. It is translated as CASTVGTGGPGELFF.

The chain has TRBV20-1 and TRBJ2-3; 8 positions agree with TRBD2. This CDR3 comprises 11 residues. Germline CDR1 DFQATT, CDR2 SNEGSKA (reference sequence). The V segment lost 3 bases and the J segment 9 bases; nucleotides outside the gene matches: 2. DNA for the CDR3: TGCAGTGCTAGCGGGAGGGGGACGCAGTATTTT. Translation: CSASGRGTQYF.

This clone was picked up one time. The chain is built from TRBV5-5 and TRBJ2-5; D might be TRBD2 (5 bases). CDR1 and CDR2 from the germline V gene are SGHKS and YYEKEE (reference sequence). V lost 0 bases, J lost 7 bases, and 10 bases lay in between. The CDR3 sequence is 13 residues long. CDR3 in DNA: TGTGCCAGCAGCTTGGTTGGAGAGGGGACCCAGTACTTC. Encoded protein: CASSLVGEGTQYF. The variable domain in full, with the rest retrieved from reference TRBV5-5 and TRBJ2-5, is DAGVTQSPTHLIKTRGQQVTLRCSPISGHKSVSWYQQVLGQGPQFIFQYYEKEERGRGNFPDRFSARQFPNYSSELNVNALLLGDSALYLCASSLVGEGTQYFGPGTRLLVL.

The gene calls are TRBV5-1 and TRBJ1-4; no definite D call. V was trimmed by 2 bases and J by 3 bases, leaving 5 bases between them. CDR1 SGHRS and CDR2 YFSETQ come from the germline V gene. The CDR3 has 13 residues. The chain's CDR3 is CASSFQPNEKLFF. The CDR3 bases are TGCGCCAGCAGCTTTCAGCCTAATGAAAAACTGTTTTTT.

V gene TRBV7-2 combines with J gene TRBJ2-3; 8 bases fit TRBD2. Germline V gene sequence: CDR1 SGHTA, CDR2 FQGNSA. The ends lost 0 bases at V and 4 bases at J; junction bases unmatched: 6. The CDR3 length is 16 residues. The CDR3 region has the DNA TGTGCCAGCAGCTTAGCGCTAAGCGGGAGAGCAGATACGCAGTATTTT. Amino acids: CASSLALSGRADTQYF.

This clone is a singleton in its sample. This CDR3 reads CASCQGAPPDTQYF. Here the CDR3 DNA reads TGTGCCAGCTGTCAGGGGGCTCCCCCAGATACGCAGTATTTT. The V call is TRBV18, the J call TRBJ2-3; 8 bases are a match to TRBD1. Trimming took 7 bases from V and 4 from J; bases not matched to a gene: 7. CDR1 is KGHSH and CDR2 is LQKENI in the germline V gene. The CDR3 contains 14 residues.

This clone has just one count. CDR3 sequence: CASSLAGVRDTQYF. CDR3 coding DNA: TGCGCCAGCAGTTTAGCGGGAGTACGCGATACGCAGTATTTT. J is TRBJ2-3 and V is TRBV5-1; 9 nucleotides agree with TRBD2. Germline assignment: CDR1 SGHRS and CDR2 YFSETQ. V shed 5 bases, J shed 6 bases, and the junction held 7 bases outside the gene matches. The CDR3 runs 14 residues.

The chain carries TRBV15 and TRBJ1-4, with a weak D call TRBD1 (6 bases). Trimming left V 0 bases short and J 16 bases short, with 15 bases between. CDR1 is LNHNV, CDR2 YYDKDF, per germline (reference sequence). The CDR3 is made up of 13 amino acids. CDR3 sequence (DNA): TGTGCCACCAGCAGAGATTGGGACGAAGGGGGGTTTTTT. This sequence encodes CATSRDWDEGGFF.

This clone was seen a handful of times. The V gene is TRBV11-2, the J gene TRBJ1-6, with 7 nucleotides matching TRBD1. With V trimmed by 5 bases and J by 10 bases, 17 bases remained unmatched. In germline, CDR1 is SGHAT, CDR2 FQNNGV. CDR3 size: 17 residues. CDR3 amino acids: CASSLTPVPGGESPLHF. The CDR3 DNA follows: TGTGCCAGCAGCCTAACTCCCGTCCCAGGGGGGGAATCACCCCTCCACTTT.

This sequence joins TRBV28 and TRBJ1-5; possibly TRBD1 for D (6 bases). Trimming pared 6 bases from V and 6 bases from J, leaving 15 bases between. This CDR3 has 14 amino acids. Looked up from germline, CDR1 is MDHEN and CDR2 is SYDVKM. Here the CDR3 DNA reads TGTGCCAGCAGCGCCCCGGCCAGGGGTCAGCCCCAGCATTTT. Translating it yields CASSAPARGQPQHF.